The rows below give T cell receptor beta chains drawn from one sample of a study of beta chain features in type 1 diabetes. Sequenced by immunoSEQ multiplex PCR; TCRdb stores in-frame clones only, minus some. The repertoire has approximately 140,000 clones, about 9.1% of them found once; the top ten carry 0.55% to 0.65%. The specimen was central memory CD4+ T cells from blood. The receptors here all came from a woman between 35 and 50 years old in good health. Both conserved end residues are trimmed from each CDR3. D genes are given only for firm matches.

d_call	v_call	j_call	cdr3_aa
TRBD2	TRBV5-1	TRBJ2-3	ASSTGLAGSADTQY
TRBD2	TRBV9	TRBJ2-7	ASSVGLAGSYEQY
TRBD2	TRBV27	TRBJ2-7	ASSRREGYEQY
TRBD1	TRBV6-6	TRBJ2-3	ASSTTGGSGTDTQY
NA	TRBV18	TRBJ2-1	ASSPKRNEQF
TRBD1	TRBV11-2	TRBJ1-1	ASSLGQGNTEAF
TRBD2	TRBV18	TRBJ2-7	ASSRGGGNSYEQY
NA	TRBV7-7	TRBJ2-5	ASSLTTQETQY
NA	TRBV19	TRBJ2-6	ASSIRHMSAGANVLT
NA	TRBV14	TRBJ2-3	ASSQVATVAGDTQY
TRBD2	TRBV6-6	TRBJ2-5	ASSPRGGWRETQY
NA	TRBV18	TRBJ1-4	ASSPPSEGEGEKLF
TRBD1	TRBV19	TRBJ2-1	ASRLTGEANEQF
TRBD1	TRBV19	TRBJ1-1	ASTLFGQGGGTEAF
NA	TRBV29-1	TRBJ1-1	SVKDLNTEAF
NA	TRBV5-4	TRBJ2-1	ASSLPGPSYNEQF